These T cell receptor beta chains were read from a single sample in a study of blood T cell repertoires in COVID-19. Profiling relied on immunoSEQ multiplex PCR, and the TCRdb table lists in-frame clones only, not all of them. The data show some 110,000 clones, roughly 79% seen once. The source material was peripheral blood. All receptors come from a woman in her 70s with acute or convalescent COVID-19. Each CDR3 is given with its conserved first and last residue. D genes are given only for firm matches. Clone size, where shown, is once, few, many, or a class for clones that have expanded.

v_call,clone_size,j_call,d_call,cdr3_nt,cdr3_aa
TRBV6-5,.,TRBJ1-5,.,TGTGCCAGCCTCTGGGACACCAGCAATCAGCCCCAGCATTTT,CASLWDTSNQPQHF
TRBV7-9,.,TRBJ1-1,.,TGTGCCAGCAGCTTACAGGAGAACACTGAAGCTTTCTTT,CASSLQENTEAFF
TRBV2,.,TRBJ2-3,TRBD1,TGTGCCAGCAGGAAGGACAGGGGAAGCACAGATACGCAGTATTTT,CASRKDRGSTDTQYF
TRBV28,.,TRBJ1-5,TRBD1,TGTGCCAGCAAACAGGGGGCAGGCAATCAGCCCCAGCATTTT,CASKQGAGNQPQHF
TRBV5-6,.,TRBJ1-2,.,TGTGCCAGCAGACGGGGACTGGGCTATGGCTACACCTTC,CASRRGLGYGYTF
TRBV6-2/TRBV6-3,few,TRBJ1-5,.,TGTGCCAGCAGTTACTCGAACGGGGGGGTCTTCAATCAGCCCCAGCATTTT,CASSYSNGGVFNQPQHF
TRBV5-4,few,TRBJ2-7,.,TGTGCCAGCAGCCAACAGGGCTACGAGCAGTACTTC,CASSQQGYEQYF
TRBV7-9,.,TRBJ1-1,TRBD1,TGTGCCAGCAGCTTAGGGGGGACAGGGGGTATCACTGAAGCTTTCTTT,CASSLGGTGGITEAFF
TRBV7-7,.,TRBJ2-6,TRBD1,TGTGCTAGCAGCCCCCCGACAGGGTATGGGGCCAACGTCCTGACTTTC,CASSPPTGYGANVLTF
TRBV18,once,TRBJ1-3,TRBD1,TGTGCCAGCTCACCGGACAGGGTTGGAAACACCATATATTTT,CASSPDRVGNTIYF
TRBV28,few,TRBJ1-1,TRBD1,TGTGCCAGCAGGGACAGGGGAGGTAGTACTGAAGCTTTCTTT,CASRDRGGSTEAFF